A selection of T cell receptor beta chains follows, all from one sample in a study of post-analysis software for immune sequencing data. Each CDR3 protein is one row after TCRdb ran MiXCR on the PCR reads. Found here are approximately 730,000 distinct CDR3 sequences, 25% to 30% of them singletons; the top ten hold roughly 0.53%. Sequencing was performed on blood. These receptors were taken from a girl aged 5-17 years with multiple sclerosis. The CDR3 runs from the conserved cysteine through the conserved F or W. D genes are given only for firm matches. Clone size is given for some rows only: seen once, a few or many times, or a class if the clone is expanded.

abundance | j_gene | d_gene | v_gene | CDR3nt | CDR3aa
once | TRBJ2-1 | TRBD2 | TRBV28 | TGTGCCAGCATCACGCTCGGGACTAGCGGTCACAATGAGCAGTTCTTC | CASITLGTSGHNEQFF
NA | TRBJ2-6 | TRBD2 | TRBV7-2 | TGTGCCAGCAGCCCCCGGGGGGGGTTGATTGCTGGGGTCAACGTCCTGACTTTC | CASSPRGGLIAGVNVLTF
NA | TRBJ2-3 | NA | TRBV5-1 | TGCGCCAGCAGCTTGGAATCGCGGGAAGCAGATACGCAGTATTTT | CASSLESREADTQYF
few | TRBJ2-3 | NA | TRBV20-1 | TGCAGTGCTAGAGGTCAGGTCAGGGTGGGCACAGATACGCAGTATTTT | CSARGQVRVGTDTQYF
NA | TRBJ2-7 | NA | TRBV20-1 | TGCAGTGCTAGAGTGCCGCTCTGCGAGCAGTACTTC | CSARVPLCEQYF
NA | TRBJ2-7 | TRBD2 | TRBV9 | TGTGCCAGCAGCCCGCCGTGGATGGCTAGCGGATCCTACAATGAGCAGTACTTC | CASSPPWMASGSYNEQYF
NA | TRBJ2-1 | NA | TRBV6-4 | TGTGCCAGCCGGGACACCTACAATGAGCAGTTCTTC | CASRDTYNEQFF
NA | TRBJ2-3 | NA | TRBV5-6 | TGTGCCAGCAGCTTGGCCCGGGGTCCAAGCACAGATACGCAGTATTTT | CASSLARGPSTDTQYF
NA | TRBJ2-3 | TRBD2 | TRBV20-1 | TGCAGTGCCACCCAAATAGCGGGACTCTCAGATACGCAGTATTTT | CSATQIAGLSDTQYF
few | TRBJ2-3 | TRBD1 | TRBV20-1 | TGCAGTGCTTCAGGGGACAGCAGGTTCACAGATACGCAGTATTTT | CSASGDSRFTDTQYF
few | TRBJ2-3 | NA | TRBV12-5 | TGTGCTAGCCTGGGAAGCACAGATACGCAGTATTTT | CASLGSTDTQYF
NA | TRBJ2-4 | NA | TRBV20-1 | TGCAGTGCTAGTCCATCCCAAGAGATCCAGTACTTC | CSASPSQEIQYF
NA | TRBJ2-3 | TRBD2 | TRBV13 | TGTGCCAGCAGCGCGGGGGGACACACAGATACGCAGTATTTT | CASSAGGHTDTQYF
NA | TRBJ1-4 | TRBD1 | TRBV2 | TGTGCCAGCGGGGGGACAGCGAATGAAAAACTGTTTTTT | CASGGTANEKLFF
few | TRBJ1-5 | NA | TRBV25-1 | TGTGCCAGCAGTGATCTGAATAGCAATCAGCCCCAGCATTTT | CASSDLNSNQPQHF
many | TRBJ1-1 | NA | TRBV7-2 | TGTGCCAGCAGCTTGACTCCGAACACTGAAGCTTTCTTT | CASSLTPNTEAFF
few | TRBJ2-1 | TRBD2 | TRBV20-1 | TGCAGTGCTCCGAAGACTAGCGTGGATGAGCAGTTCTTC | CSAPKTSVDEQFF
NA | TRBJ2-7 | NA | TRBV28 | TGTGCCAGCAGACCCTCGGGACTCCTCTACGAGCAGTACTTC | CASRPSGLLYEQYF
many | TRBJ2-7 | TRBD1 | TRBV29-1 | TGCAGCGTTGAAGGGGCAGGGGGCATCTACGAGCAGTACTTC | CSVEGAGGIYEQYF
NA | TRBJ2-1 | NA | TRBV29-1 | TGCAGCGTTGAAGAGGTGGCCCGCAATGAGCAGTTCTTC | CSVEEVARNEQFF
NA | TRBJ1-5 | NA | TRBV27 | TGTGCCAGCAGTTATAGCAGGTCCATAAAGCCCCAGCATTTT | CASSYSRSIKPQHF
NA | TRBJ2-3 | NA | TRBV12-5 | TGTGCTAGTGGTTTGGGTTGGCCCAACACAGATACGCAGTATTTT | CASGLGWPNTDTQYF
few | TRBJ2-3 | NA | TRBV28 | TGTGCCAGCACCGCGTCGGATACGCAGTATTTT | CASTASDTQYF
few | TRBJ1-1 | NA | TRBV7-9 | TGTGCCAGCAGCCCCACTCCAATAAGGACTGAAGCTTTCTTT | CASSPTPIRTEAFF
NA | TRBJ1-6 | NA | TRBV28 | TGTGCCAGCAGACTGGACAGTTTCTATAATTCACCCCTCCACTTT | CASRLDSFYNSPLHF
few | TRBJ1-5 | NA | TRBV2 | TGTGCCAGTAGGACCCGGACGGACAGTCAGCCCCAGCATTTT | CASRTRTDSQPQHF
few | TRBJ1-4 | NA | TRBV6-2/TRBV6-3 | TGTGCCAGCAGTTACGCGGGGAATGAAAAACTGTTTTTT | CASSYAGNEKLFF
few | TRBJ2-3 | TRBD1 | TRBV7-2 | TGTGCCAGCAGCGCCCGGAGACAGGGACCAAGCACAGATACGCAGTATTTT | CASSARRQGPSTDTQYF
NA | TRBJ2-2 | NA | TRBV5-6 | TGTGCCAGCAGCCGCGGACAGCCAGGATCCACCGGGGAGCTGTTTTTT | CASSRGQPGSTGELFF
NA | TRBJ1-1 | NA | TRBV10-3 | TGTGCCATCAGCCCTTTAAACACTGAAGCTTTCTTT | CAISPLNTEAFF
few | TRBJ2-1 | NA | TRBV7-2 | TGTGCCAGCAGCCTTGTATGGAACTCGGAAGAGCAGTTCTTC | CASSLVWNSEEQFF
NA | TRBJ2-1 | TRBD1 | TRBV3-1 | TGTGCCAGCAGTCGGGACAGGGGATACTACAATGAGCAGTTCTTC | CASSRDRGYYNEQFF
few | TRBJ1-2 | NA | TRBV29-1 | TGCAGCGTTGAGGATGGACGGAACTATGGCTACACCTTC | CSVEDGRNYGYTF
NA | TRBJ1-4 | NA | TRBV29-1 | TGCAGCGTTGAAATGGACGACCTGGGTGAAAAACTGTTTTTT | CSVEMDDLGEKLFF
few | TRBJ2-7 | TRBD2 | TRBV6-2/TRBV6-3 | TGTGCCAGCAGCGTCGGGACTAATACCTACGAGCAGTACTTC | CASSVGTNTYEQYF
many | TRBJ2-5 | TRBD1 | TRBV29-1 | TGCAGCGTTGGAAAAGGGGGACAGGGCGAGACCCAGTACTTC | CSVGKGGQGETQYF
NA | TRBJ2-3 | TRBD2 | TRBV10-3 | TGTGCCATCAGTGAGTCACCTAGCGGGAGGGCCCGCGATACGCAGTATTTT | CAISESPSGRARDTQYF
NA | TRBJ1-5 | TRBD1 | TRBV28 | TGTGCCAGCAGGACACAGGGGAATCAGCCCCAGCATTTT | CASRTQGNQPQHF
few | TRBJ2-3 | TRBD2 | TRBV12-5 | TGTGCTAGTGGTTTGAGCCAAACCACTAGCGGGGAAATACAAGGCACAGATACGCAGTATTTT | CASGLSQTTSGEIQGTDTQYF
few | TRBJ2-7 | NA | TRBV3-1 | TGTGCCAGCAGCCTGCCGGGACTCCCCCGCGAGCAGTACTTC | CASSLPGLPREQYF
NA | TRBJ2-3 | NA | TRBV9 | TGTGCCAGCAGCGAGCGACAGGTGTCAGATACGCAGTATTTT | CASSERQVSDTQYF
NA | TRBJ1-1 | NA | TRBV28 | TGTGCCAGCAGTTTCTCGGACGGACCGAACACTGAAGCTTTCTTT | CASSFSDGPNTEAFF
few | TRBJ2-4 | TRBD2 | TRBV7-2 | TGTGCCAGCAGCTTACTCCTGACTAGCGGGATTCAGTACTTC | CASSLLLTSGIQYF
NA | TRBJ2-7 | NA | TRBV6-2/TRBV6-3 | TGTGCCAGCAGTTACATGAATGTGGAGCAGTACTTC | CASSYMNVEQYF
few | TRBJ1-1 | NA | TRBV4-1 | TGCGCCAGCAGCCAAGATGGGGGGAGGCGGGACACTGAAGCTTTCTTT | CASSQDGGRRDTEAFF
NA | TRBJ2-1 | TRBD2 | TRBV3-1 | TGTGCCAGCAGCCACGGGGACCCGGGGGGTAATGAGCAGTTCTTC | CASSHGDPGGNEQFF
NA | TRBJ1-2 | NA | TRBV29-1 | TGCAGCGTTGAGGTTGGGGGTGGCTACACCTTC | CSVEVGGGYTF
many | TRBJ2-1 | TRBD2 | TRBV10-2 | TGCGCCAGCAGTGGCACAGCTTGGGCTAGCGGGGGGGGATGGCAGTTCTTC | CASSGTAWASGGGWQFF
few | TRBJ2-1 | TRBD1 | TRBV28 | TGTGCCAGCAGTTCGGACAGGGAAAAGTTCTTC | CASSSDREKFF
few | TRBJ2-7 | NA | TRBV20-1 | TGCAGTGCTAATAGCATCGGCGAGCAGTACTTC | CSANSIGEQYF
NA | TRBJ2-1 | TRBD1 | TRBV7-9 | TGTGCCAGCAGCCCCCAAGGCGGGACAGGGGGACCATACAATGAGCAGTTCTTC | CASSPQGGTGGPYNEQFF
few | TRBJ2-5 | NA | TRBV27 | TGTGCCAGCAGTTTAAGTCAGGGGGGCTATGAGACCCAGTACTTC | CASSLSQGGYETQYF
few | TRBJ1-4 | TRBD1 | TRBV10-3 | TGTGCCATCGGCACCGGACAGGGCAGGGGTGAAAAACTGTTTTTT | CAIGTGQGRGEKLFF
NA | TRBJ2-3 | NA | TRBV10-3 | TGTGCCATCAGTGAGGCCCTCGGATCTAGCACAGATACGCAGTATTTT | CAISEALGSSTDTQYF